These T cell receptor beta chains were read from a single sample in a study of shared clonotypes between healthy human individuals. Data came from immunoSEQ multiplex PCR; TCRdb stores just in-frame clones and leaves some out. The sample lists some 2 million clones; just under 95% were seen once. The sample comprised naive CD8+ T cells sorted from blood. These receptors all come from a man between 18 and 35 years old in good health. CDR3s include the opening cysteine and the closing phenylalanine or tryptophan. A D gene is named only where the DNA matches it firmly. Where a row states a size, it is once, few, many or the class of an expanded clone; other rows omit it.

D gene | CDR3 length | J gene | clone size | V gene | CDR3 protein | CDR3 DNA
NA | 16 | TRBJ2-5 | NA | TRBV19 | CASSIMDGRGRETQYF | TGTGCCAGTAGTATAATGGATGGACGCGGGCGAGAGACCCAGTACTTC
NA | 14 | TRBJ1-5 | NA | TRBV19 | CASQSRTLNQPQHF | TGTGCCAGTCAAAGTCGGACCCTAAATCAGCCCCAGCATTTT
NA | 16 | TRBJ2-1 | NA | TRBV5-7 | CASSLCGGADYNEQFF | TGTGCCAGCAGCTTGTGTGGGGGGGCTGACTACAATGAGCAGTTCTTC
NA | 12 | TRBJ1-2 | once | TRBV4-1 | CASSGTRGGYTF | TGCGCCAGCTCCGGGACGAGGGGTGGCTACACCTTC
NA | 15 | TRBJ1-6 | few | TRBV4-1 | CASRSEGLRWSPLHF | TGCGCCAGCAGGTCGGAGGGGCTTAGATGGTCACCCCTCCACTTT
NA | 13 | TRBJ2-3 | NA | TRBV30 | CAWSADNRDTQYF | TGTGCCTGGAGTGCAGACAACAGGGATACGCAGTATTTT
NA | 14 | TRBJ2-7 | NA | TRBV9 | CASTHGATGYEQYF | TGTGCCAGCACCCATGGGGCGACAGGCTACGAGCAGTACTTC
TRBD2 | 15 | TRBJ2-1 | NA | TRBV28 | CASNLSGGPNNEQFF | TGTGCCAGCAATCTTAGCGGGGGGCCCAACAATGAGCAGTTCTTC
TRBD2 | 15 | TRBJ2-7 | NA | TRBV11-2 | CASSFGTSGYYEQYF | TGTGCCAGCAGCTTCGGGACTAGCGGGTACTACGAGCAGTACTTC
NA | 11 | TRBJ2-7 | NA | TRBV5-6 | CASGQFYEQYF | TGTGCCAGCGGACAGTTCTACGAGCAGTACTTC
NA | 14 | TRBJ2-2 | NA | TRBV4-1 | CASSQVGGNGELFF | TGCGCCAGCAGCCAAGTCGGAGGGAACGGGGAGCTGTTTTTT
TRBD2 | 16 | TRBJ2-5 | NA | TRBV6-1 | CASSELRGGIQETQYF | TGTGCCAGCAGTGAACTACGCGGGGGGATCCAAGAGACCCAGTACTTC
NA | 18 | TRBJ2-1 | NA | TRBV4-1 | CASSQDQPIGPSYNEQFF | TGCGCCAGCAGCCAAGACCAGCCCATAGGGCCATCCTACAATGAGCAGTTCTTC
NA | 14 | TRBJ1-3 | once | TRBV5-4 | CASSSGDSGNTIYF | TGTGCCAGCAGCTCCGGGGACTCTGGAAACACCATATATTTT
NA | 13 | TRBJ1-1 | NA | TRBV7-3 | CASSHGTRRTAFF | TGTGCCAGCAGCCACGGCACGCGGAGGACCGCTTTCTTT
TRBD1 | 15 | TRBJ2-3 | NA | TRBV27 | CASRIGQGDTDTQYF | TGTGCCAGCAGAATCGGACAGGGGGACACAGATACGCAGTATTTT
NA | 14 | TRBJ2-2 | NA | TRBV6-5 | CASMSTPYTGELFF | TGTGCCAGCATGTCAACTCCATACACCGGGGAGCTGTTTTTT
TRBD1 | 15 | TRBJ1-6 | NA | TRBV9 | CASSSPDREASPLHF | TGTGCCAGCAGCTCCCCGGACAGGGAAGCTTCACCCCTCCACTTT
TRBD1 | 16 | TRBJ2-3 | NA | TRBV6-5 | CASSLQKTGGRNTQYF | TGTGCCAGCAGTTTACAAAAGACAGGGGGTCGGAATACGCAGTATTTT
TRBD1 | 17 | TRBJ1-4 | NA | TRBV2 | CASRLGTVPATNEKLFF | TGTGCCAGCAGACTCGGGACAGTGCCGGCAACTAATGAAAAACTGTTTTTT
TRBD1 | 12 | TRBJ1-1 | NA | TRBV6-5 | CASSRQGTEAFF | TGTGCCAGCAGTCGACAGGGAACTGAAGCTTTCTTT
TRBD2 | 19 | TRBJ2-3 | NA | TRBV7-2 | CASSYQPRLAERGTDTQYF | TGTGCCAGCAGCTACCAGCCCAGACTAGCGGAACGAGGCACAGATACGCAGTATTTT
TRBD1 | 11 | TRBJ1-1 | NA | TRBV15 | CATSGQGNPFF | TGTGCCACCAGCGGACAGGGAAATCCGTTCTTT
TRBD1 | 13 | TRBJ2-7 | NA | TRBV27 | CASSYRGNYEQYF | TGTGCCAGCAGTTACAGGGGAAACTACGAGCAGTACTTC
NA | 14 | TRBJ1-1 | NA | TRBV2 | CASSEPGANTEAFF | TGTGCCAGCAGTGAACCAGGGGCCAACACTGAAGCTTTCTTT
TRBD2 | 17 | TRBJ2-1 | once | TRBV11-2 | CASSLELAGTASNEQFF | TGTGCCAGCAGCTTAGAACTAGCGGGAACGGCCAGCAATGAGCAGTTCTTC
TRBD2 | 14 | TRBJ2-1 | NA | TRBV5-1 | CASTPGLAVDEQFF | TGCGCCAGCACCCCGGGACTAGCGGTCGATGAGCAGTTCTTC
TRBD1 | 15 | TRBJ2-2 | NA | TRBV19 | CASSILGQGAGELFF | TGTGCCAGTAGTATCTTGGGACAGGGGGCCGGGGAGCTGTTTTTT
NA | 15 | TRBJ2-1 | NA | TRBV7-5 | CARPGGWMWYNEQFF | TGTGCCAGACCGGGGGGGTGGATGTGGTACAATGAGCAGTTCTTC